This T cell receptor beta chain was captured in a study of cytomegalovirus exposure and HLA in healthy donors. Whole-study results and caveats: The investigators catalogued 164 TCR beta chains as cytomegalovirus-associated. It was confirmed in vitro that a few of the CMV-associated chains were specific for CMV antigens.

This clone appeared a few times. Its specificity is not known. The CDR3 loop spans 15 amino acids. V was cut by 1 base and J by 6 bases, with 12 bases left in between. Per germline, CDR1 LNHDA and CDR2 SQIVND (reference sequence). The repertoire was sequenced with immunoSEQ multiplex PCR; TCRdb's copy has only in-frame clones and lacks some. The sample includes under 130,000 clones, approximately 86% of them seen just once. This TCR was sampled from a young woman in good health and CMV-seropositive. Material: PBMCs. J is TRBJ1-4 and V is TRBV19; D unresolved. CDR3 in amino acids: CASSIGLRLDEKLFF. CDR3 nucleotides: TGTGCCAGTAGTATAGGTCTCAGGTTGGATGAAAAACTGTTTTTT.